The rows below give T cell receptor beta chains drawn from one sample of a study of blood T cell repertoires in COVID-19. Measured with immunoSEQ multiplex PCR; TCRdb has only the in-frame clones, and not every one. Here the sample spans about 88,000 clones, over 90% being singletons. Input material: peripheral blood. These receptor sequences come from a man aged 55 to 70 with acute or convalescent COVID-19. The conserved cysteine and the conserved F or W are not part of the CDR3 here.

J gene	V gene	CDR3 protein
TRBJ1-5	TRBV6-1	ASSEWDRGSYQPQH
TRBJ2-3	TRBV7-8	ASSQRADTQY
TRBJ2-2	TRBV11-2	ASSFSTDTPTGELF
TRBJ2-7	TRBV27	ASSLKAGGVHYEQY
TRBJ2-2	TRBV10-3	AISFSGSGTGELF
TRBJ1-5	TRBV6-2/TRBV6-3	ASSYRGEEGNQPQH
TRBJ2-1	TRBV14	ASSQLTSGSYNEQF
TRBJ1-6	TRBV28	ASSSFNSPLH
TRBJ2-5	TRBV7-8	ASSWGWGGETQY
TRBJ2-2	TRBV12-5	ASGFIGGELF
TRBJ2-3	TRBV14	ASSQVQGRTDTQY
TRBJ2-1	TRBV27	ASSLGSSSYNEQF
TRBJ2-3	TRBV4-3	ASSQDPGSDTQY
TRBJ2-6	TRBV29-1	SVVGTTVLGRSGANVLT
TRBJ2-7	TRBV2	ASSRQGGGYYEQY
TRBJ1-4	TRBV6-5	ASSRDRGNEKLF
TRBJ2-3	TRBV5-1	ASSLDRGSTDTQY
TRBJ1-2	TRBV14	ASSQDPTGNPIYGYT
TRBJ2-2	TRBV6-4	ASSDGRDTGELF
TRBJ1-5	TRBV3-1/TRBV3-2	ASSSGVNQPQH
TRBJ2-7	TRBV30	AWSVYAGGRYEQY
TRBJ1-5	TRBV19	ASSITGGGQPQH
TRBJ2-2	TRBV3-1/TRBV3-2	ASSQGQGINGGELF
TRBJ1-2	TRBV5-6	ASSLWSRDRGFGYT
TRBJ2-1	TRBV6-5	ASSRDSFNEQF
TRBJ2-5	TRBV6-2/TRBV6-3	ASSSPPETQY
TRBJ2-7	TRBV5-1	ASSPHAGTGNPHEQY
TRBJ2-3	TRBV7-2	ASSTGLAGYLDTQY
TRBJ2-1	TRBV4-2	ASSQGLAGGGNEQF
TRBJ2-5	TRBV4-3	ASSPRQAGETQY
TRBJ2-2	TRBV4-3	ASSHAGETGELF
TRBJ1-4	TRBV5-8	ASSLFRAEKLF
TRBJ2-2	TRBV6-5	ASEGTAGWEELF
TRBJ2-7	TRBV6-5	ASSYDRASRDEQY
TRBJ2-7	TRBV5-6	ASSYTGTGYEQY
TRBJ2-3	TRBV7-2	ASSSTSGANTDTQY
TRBJ2-7	TRBV5-1	ASSLGQVYEQY
TRBJ2-5	TRBV9	ASSPGTSGISETQY
TRBJ1-5	TRBV28	ASSTRRQGWNQPQH
TRBJ1-3	TRBV2	ASSEGRVVSGNTIY